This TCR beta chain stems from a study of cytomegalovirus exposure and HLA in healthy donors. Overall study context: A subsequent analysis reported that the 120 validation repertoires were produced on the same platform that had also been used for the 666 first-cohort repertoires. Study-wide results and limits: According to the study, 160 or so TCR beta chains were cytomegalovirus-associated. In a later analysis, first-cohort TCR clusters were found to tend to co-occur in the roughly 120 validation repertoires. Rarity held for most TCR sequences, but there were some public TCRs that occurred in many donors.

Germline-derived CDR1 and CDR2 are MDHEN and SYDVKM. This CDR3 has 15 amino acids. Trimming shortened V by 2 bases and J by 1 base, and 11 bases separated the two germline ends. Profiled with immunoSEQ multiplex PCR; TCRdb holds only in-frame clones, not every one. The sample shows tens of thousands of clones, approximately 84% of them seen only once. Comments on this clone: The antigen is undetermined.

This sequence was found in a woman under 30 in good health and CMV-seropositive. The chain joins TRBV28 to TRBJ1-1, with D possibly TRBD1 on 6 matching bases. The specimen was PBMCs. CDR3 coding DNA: TGTGCCAGCAGTTTAGGGGGGGCAAGGAACACTGAAGCTTTCTTT. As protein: CASSLGGARNTEAFF.